What follows describes a single TCR beta chain. Sequencing used immunoSEQ multiplex PCR; TCRdb keeps in-frame clones, though not all of them. Of roughly 500,000 clones in the sample, approximately 90% were seen once. The data derive from a study of blood T cell repertoires in COVID-19. Germline CDR1 and CDR2: LGHNT and FRNRAP. The CDR3 is 16 residues long. Trimming left V 0 bases short and J 0 bases short, with 6 bases between. Sequencing input: PBMCs or T cells enriched from blood (not recorded which). The source is a woman in her sixties or seventies who had recovered from COVID-19. The V and J genes are TRBV12-5 and TRBJ2-6; D is undetermined. The CDR3 region has the DNA TGTGCTAGTGGTTTGGTAGTGAGCTCTGGGGCCAACGTCCTGACTTTC. Amino acids: CASGLVVSSGANVLTF.